This T cell receptor (beta chain) was documented in a study of identical twins. TCRdb re-analysed the 5' RACE reads in MiXCR, keeping a single row per CDR3 protein. The sample has 200,000 to 300,000 distinct CDR3 sequences, 6% to 8.5% seen once. After removal of 6 bases from V and 11 bases from J, the junction contained 4 bases not matched to a gene. The CDR3 loop spans 11 amino acids. These same data were also listed under a study on yellow fever vaccine responses in identical twins.

Input material: CD8+ T cells sorted from blood. The chain links TRBV12-3 or TRBV12-4 to TRBJ1-5, with 7 nucleotides matching TRBD1. This TCR derives from a woman under 30 in good health. The CDR3 DNA reads as TGTGCCAGCAGGCAGACAGGGTCCCAGCATTTT. It specifies CASRQTGSQHF.